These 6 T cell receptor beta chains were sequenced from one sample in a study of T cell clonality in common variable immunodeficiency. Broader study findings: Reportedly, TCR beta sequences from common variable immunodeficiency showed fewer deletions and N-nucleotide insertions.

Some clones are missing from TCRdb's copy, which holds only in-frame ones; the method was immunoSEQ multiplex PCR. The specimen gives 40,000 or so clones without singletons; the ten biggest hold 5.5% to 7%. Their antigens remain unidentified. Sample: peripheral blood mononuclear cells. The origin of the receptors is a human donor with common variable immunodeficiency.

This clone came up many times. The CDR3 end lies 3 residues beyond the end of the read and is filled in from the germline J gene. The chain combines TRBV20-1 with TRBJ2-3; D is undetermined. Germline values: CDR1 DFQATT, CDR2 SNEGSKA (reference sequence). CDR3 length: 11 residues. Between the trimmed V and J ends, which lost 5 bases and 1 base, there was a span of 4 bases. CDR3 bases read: TGCAGTGCTGTCGGCACAGATACG. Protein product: CSAVGTDT. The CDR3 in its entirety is CSAVGTDTQYF.

The covered CDR3 bases are TGCAGTGCTAGCGGGACTAGCGGGGCCCCGGGGGAGACC. Its translation: CSASGTSGAPGET. The entire CDR3 reads CSASGTSGAPGETQYF. The chain recombines TRBV20-1 with TRBJ2-5, with 13 positions matching TRBD2. The read ends 3 residues shy of where the CDR3 ends; the end is completed using the germline J gene. J lost 5 bases, V lost 3 bases, and 9 bases had no gene match. Germline V gene lookup returns CDR1 DFQATT and CDR2 SNEGSKA (reference sequence). The CDR3 contains 16 residues.

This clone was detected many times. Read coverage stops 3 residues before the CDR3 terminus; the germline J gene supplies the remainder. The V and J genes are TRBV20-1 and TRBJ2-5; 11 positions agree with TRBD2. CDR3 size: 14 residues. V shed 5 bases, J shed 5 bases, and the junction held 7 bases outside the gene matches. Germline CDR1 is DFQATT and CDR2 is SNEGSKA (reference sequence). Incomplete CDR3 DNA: TGCAGTGCTTCCTTACTAGCGGGGGTGGAGACC. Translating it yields CSASLLAGVET. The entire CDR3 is CSASLLAGVETQYF.

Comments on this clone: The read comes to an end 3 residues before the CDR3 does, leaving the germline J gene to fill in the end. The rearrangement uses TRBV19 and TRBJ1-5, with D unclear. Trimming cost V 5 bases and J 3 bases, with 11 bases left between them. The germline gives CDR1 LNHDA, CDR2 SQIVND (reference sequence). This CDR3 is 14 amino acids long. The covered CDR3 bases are TGTGCCAGTAGTCCCCAGCGGAACAATCAGCCC. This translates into CASSPQRNNQP. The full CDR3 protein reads CASSPQRNNQPQHF.

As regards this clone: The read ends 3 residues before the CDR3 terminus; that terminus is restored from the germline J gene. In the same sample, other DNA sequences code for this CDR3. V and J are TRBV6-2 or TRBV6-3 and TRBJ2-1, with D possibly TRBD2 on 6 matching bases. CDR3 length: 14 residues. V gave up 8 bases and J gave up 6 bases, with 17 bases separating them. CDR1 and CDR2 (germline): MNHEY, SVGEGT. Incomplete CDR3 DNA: TGTGCCAGCCGAGGAACTAGCAGGGCCAATGAG. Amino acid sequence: CASRGTSRANE. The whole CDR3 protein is CASRGTSRANEQFF.

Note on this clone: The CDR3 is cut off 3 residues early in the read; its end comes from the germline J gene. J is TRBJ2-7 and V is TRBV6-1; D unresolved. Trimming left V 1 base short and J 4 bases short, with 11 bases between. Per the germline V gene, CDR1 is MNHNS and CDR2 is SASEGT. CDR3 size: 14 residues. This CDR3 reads CASSEGALVYEQYF. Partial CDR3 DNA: TGTGCCAGCAGTGAAGGGGCCTTAGTATACGAG.